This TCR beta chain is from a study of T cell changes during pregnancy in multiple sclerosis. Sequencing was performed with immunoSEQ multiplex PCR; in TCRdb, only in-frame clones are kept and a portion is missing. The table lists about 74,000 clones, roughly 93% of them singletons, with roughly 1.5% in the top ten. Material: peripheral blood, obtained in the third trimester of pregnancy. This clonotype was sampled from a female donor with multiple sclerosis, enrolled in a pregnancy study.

In DNA form, the CDR3 reads TGTGCCAGCAGCGTAGCAGGTCAGGGGGCCTACGAGCAGTACTTC. It translates to CASSVAGQGAYEQYF. The chain couples TRBV9 to TRBJ2-7, with 7 bases aligning to TRBD1. The CDR3 length is 15 residues. V lost 0 bases and J lost 2; bases outside the gene matches: 5. Germline assignment: CDR1 SGDLS and CDR2 YYNGEE. Based on the CDR3 plus reference TRBV9 and TRBJ2-7, the full variable domain is DSGVTQTPKHLITATGQRVTLRCSPRSGDLSVYWYQQSLDQGLQFLIQYYNGEERAKGNILERFSAQQFPDLHSELNLSSLELGDSALYFCASSVAGQGAYEQYFGPGTRLTVT.